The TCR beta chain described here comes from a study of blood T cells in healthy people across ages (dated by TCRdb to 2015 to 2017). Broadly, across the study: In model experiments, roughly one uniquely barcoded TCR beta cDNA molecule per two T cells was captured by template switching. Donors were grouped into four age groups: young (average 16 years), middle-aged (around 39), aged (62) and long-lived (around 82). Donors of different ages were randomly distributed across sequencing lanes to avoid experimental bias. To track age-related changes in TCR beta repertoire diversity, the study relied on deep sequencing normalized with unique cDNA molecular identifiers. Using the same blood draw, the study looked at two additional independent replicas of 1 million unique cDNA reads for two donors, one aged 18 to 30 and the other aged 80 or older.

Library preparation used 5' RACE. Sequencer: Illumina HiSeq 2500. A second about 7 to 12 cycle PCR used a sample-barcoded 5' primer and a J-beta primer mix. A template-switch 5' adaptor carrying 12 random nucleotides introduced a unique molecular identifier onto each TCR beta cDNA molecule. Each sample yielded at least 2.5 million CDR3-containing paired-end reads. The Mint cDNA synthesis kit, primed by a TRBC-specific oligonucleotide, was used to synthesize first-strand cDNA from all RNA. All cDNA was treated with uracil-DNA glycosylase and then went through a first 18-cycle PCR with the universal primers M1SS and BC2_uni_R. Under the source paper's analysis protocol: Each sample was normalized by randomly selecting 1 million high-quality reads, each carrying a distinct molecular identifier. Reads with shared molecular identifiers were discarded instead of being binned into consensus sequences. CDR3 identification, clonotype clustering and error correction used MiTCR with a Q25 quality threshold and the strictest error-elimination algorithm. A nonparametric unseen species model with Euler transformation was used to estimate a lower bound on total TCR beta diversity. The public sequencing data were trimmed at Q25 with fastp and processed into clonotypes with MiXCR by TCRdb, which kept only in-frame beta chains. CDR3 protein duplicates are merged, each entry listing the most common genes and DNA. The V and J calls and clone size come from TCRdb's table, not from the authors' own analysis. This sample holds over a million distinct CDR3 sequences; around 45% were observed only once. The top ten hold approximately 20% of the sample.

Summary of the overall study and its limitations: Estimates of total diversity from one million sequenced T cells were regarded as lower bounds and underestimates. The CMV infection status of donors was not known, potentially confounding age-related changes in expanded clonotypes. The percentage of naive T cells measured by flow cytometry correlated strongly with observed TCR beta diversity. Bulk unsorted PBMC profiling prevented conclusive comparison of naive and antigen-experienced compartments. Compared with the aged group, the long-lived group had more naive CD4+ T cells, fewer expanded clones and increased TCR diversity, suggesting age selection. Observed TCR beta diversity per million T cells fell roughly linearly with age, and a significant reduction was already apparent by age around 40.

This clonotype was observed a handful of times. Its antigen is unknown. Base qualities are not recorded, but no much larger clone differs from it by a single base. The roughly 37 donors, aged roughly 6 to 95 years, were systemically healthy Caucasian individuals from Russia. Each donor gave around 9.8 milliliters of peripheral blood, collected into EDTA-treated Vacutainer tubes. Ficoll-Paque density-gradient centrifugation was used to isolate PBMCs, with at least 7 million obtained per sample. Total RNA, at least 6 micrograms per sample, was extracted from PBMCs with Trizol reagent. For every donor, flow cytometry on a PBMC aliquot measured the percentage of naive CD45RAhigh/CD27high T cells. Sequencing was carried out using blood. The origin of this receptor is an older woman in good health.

The CDR3 loop reads CASSRRLAGENEQFF. Here is the DNA: TGTGCCAGCAGCCGGAGACTAGCGGGAGAGAATGAGCAGTTCTTC. The V and J genes are TRBV11-2 and TRBJ2-1; 12 bases in the middle match TRBD2. The V end gives up 5 bases and the J end 7 bases, leaving 6 bases in the junction not matched to a gene. The CDR3, from cysteine to phenylalanine, totals 15 residues. Only the CDR3 DNA is retained, 45 bases long and in frame from the first base. The germline V gene sets CDR1 to SGHAT and CDR2 to FQNNGV.